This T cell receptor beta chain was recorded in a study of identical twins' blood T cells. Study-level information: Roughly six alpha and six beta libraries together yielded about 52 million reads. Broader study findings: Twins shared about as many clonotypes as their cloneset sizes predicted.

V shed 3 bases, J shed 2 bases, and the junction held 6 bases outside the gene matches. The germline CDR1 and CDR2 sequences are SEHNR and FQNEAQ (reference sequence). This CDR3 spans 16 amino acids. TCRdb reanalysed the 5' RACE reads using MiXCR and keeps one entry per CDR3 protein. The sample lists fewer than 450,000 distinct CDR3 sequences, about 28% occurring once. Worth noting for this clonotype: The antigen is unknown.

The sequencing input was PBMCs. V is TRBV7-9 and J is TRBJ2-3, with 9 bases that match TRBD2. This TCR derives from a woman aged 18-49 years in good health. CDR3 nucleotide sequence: TGTGCCAGCAGCTTTGGGGCTAGCGGGATCACAGATACGCAGTATTTT. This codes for CASSFGASGITDTQYF. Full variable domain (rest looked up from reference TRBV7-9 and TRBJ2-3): DTGVSQNPRHKITKRGQNVTFRCDPISEHNRLYWYRQTLGQGPEFLTYFQNEAQLEKSRLLSDRFSAERPKGSFSTLEIQRTEQGDSAMYLCASSFGASGITDTQYFGPGTRLTVL.